This T cell receptor beta chain was identified during a study of cytomegalovirus exposure and HLA in healthy donors. Study-level points and caveats: Several of the most significant clusters appeared linked to common viral pathogens, based on a later analysis. It was in a later analysis that TCR association rates were seen to vary by HLA locus, highest for DRB1 and lowest for HLA-C. Within a later analysis, the majority of CMV-associated TCR beta chains appeared HLA-restricted. There were fewer than 200 TCR beta chains listed as cytomegalovirus-associated.

Vbeta (60) and Jbeta (13) primers were used in the PCR. Only in-frame clones appear in the TCRdb table, and some are missing; sequencing was by immunoSEQ multiplex PCR. This sample has a few hundred thousand clones, with approximately 82% found just once. With V trimmed by 4 bases and J by 8 bases, 6 bases remained unmatched. CDR1 and CDR2 from the germline V gene are SGHRS and YFSETQ. The CDR3 loop spans 14 amino acids. A remark on this clone: Its specificity is unknown.

The TCR was taken from a woman aged 45-65 years in good health and CMV-seropositive. Sequences were obtained from PBMCs. The chain carries TRBV5-1 and TRBJ2-1, with 10 positions matching TRBD1. The CDR3 region is CASSTGTGVYEQFF. DNA for the CDR3: TGCGCCAGCAGCACCGGGACAGGGGTCTATGAGCAGTTCTTC.